This T cell receptor beta chain is drawn from a study of preoperative IRX-2 immunotherapy in early breast cancer. Treatment of the sample: preoperative locoregional IRX-2 cytokine immunotherapy. This phase Ib study tested locoregional IRX-2 cytokine immunotherapy given before surgery. Germline V lookup: CDR1 LNHDA, CDR2 SQIVND (reference sequence). V was pared by 5 bases and J by 4 bases, with 12 bases between. The CDR3 has 14 residues. Some clones are missing from TCRdb's copy, which holds only in-frame ones; the method was immunoSEQ multiplex PCR. Of 40,000 to 45,000 clones in the sample, about 80% were seen once.

This chain uses TRBV19 with TRBJ1-5; unclear D gene. This clonotype originated in a human donor with breast cancer. The sequencing here drew on tumor tissue, taken after IRX-2 immunotherapy. The CDR3 DNA reads as TGTGCCAGTAGTCCCGAACTACCTAATCAGCCCCAGCATTTT. Its translation is CASSPELPNQPQHF.